The clone carrying this T cell receptor beta chain was found a few times. The CDR3 runs 16 residues. Per germline, CDR1 PRHDT and CDR2 FYEKMQ (reference sequence). Trimming removed 3 bases from V and 2 bases from J; junction bases left unmatched: 3. This specimen comes from a study of cytomegalovirus exposure and HLA in healthy donors. Study in general: Of all 400 or so donors who were genotyped, 75% to 90% belonged to the Caucasian-associated ancestry cluster.

PCR involved 60 Vbeta and 13 Jbeta primers. Method: immunoSEQ multiplex PCR; TCRdb's copy keeps in-frame clones and lacks some. The sample lists 130,000 to 150,000 clones; less than 10% were seen once. The chain employs TRBV13 and TRBJ2-7; 14 bases line up with TRBD2. Sample: PBMCs. The receptor's source is a male donor in good health and CMV-seronegative. The CDR3 DNA is TGTGCCAGCAGCTTCGGGACTAGCGGGGGCACCTACGAGCAGTACTTC. Amino acids: CASSFGTSGGTYEQYF.